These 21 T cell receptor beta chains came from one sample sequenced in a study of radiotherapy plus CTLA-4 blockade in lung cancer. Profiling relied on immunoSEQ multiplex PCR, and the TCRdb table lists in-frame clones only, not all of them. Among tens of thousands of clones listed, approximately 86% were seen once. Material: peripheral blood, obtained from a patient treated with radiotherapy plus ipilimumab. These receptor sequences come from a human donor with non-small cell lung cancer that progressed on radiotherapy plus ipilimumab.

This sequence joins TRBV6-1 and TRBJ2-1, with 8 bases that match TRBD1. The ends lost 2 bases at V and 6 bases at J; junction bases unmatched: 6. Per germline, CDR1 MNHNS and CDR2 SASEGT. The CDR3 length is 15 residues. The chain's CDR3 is CASSEPGQGSNEQFF. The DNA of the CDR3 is TGTGCCAGCAGTGAACCTGGACAGGGTAGCAATGAGCAGTTCTTC.

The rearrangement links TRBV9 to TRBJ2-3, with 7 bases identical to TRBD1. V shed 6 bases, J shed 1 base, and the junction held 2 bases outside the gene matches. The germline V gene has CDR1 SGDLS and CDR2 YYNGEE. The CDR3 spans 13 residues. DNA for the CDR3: TGTGCCAGCACCACAGGGGGCACAGATACGCAGTATTTT. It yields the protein CASTTGGTDTQYF.

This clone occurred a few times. The CDR3 DNA reads TGTGCCAGCACAGGTGGGTTTGTTGGGCAGTTCTTC. It codes for CASTGGFVGQFF. V usage is TRBV7-2 and J usage is TRBJ2-1; D is uncertain. CDR1 is SGHTA, CDR2 FQGNSA, per germline. The germline V and J ends were trimmed by 7 bases and 12 bases, with 16 bases remaining between them. This CDR3 has 12 amino acids.

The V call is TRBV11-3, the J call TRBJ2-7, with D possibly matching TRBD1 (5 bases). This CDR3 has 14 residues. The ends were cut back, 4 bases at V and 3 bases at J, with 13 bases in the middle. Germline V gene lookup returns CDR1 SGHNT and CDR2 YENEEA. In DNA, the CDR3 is TGTGCCAGCAGCTCCCAGGGCACTCGCTACGAGCAGTACTTC. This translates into CASSSQGTRYEQYF.

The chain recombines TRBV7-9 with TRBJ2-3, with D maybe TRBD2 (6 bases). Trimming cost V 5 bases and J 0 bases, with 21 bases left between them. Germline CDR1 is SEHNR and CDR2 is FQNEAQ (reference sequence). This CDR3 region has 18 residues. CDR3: CASSPRDRQPSSTDTQYF. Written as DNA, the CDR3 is TGTGCCAGCAGCCCGCGGGATAGGCAGCCCTCTAGCACAGATACGCAGTATTTT.

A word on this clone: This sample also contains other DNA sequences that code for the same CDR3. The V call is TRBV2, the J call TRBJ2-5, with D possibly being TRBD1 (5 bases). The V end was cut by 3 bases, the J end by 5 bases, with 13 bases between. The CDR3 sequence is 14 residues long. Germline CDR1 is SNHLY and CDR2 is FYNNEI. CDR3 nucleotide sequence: TGTGCCAGCAGTGAGTCCCAGGGAAAGGAGACCCAGTACTTC. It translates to CASSESQGKETQYF.

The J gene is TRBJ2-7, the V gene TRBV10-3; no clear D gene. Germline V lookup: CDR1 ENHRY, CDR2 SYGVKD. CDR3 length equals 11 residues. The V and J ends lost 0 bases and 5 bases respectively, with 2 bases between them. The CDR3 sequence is CAISESNEQYF. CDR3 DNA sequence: TGTGCCATCAGTGAGTCGAACGAGCAGTACTTC.

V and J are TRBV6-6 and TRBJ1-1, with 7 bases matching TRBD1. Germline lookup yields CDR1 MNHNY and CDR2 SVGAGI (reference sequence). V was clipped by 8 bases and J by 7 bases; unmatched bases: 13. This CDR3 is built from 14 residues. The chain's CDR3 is CASARQGLGREAFF. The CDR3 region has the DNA TGTGCCAGCGCAAGACAGGGTTTGGGGCGTGAAGCTTTCTTT.

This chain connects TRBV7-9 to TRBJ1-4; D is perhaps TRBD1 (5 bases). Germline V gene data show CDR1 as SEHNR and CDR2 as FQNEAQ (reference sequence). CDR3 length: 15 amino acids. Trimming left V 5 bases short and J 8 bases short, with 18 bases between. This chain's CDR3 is CASSPSGGFGEKLFF. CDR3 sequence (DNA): TGTGCCAGCAGCCCAAGTGGGGGTTTTGGGGAAAAACTGTTTTTT.

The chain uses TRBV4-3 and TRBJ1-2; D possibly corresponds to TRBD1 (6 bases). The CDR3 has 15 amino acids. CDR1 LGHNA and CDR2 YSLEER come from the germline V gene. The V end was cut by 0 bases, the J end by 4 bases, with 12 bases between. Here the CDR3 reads CASSQEGTSSYGYTF. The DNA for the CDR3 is TGCGCCAGCAGCCAAGAGGGGACATCCTCCTATGGCTACACCTTC.

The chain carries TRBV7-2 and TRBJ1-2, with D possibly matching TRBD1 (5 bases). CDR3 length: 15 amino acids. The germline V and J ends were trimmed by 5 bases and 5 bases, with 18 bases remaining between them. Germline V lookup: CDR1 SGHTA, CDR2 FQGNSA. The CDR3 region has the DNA TGTGCCAGCAGCAAAACAGGTTGGGGGGAATATGGCTACACCTTC. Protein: CASSKTGWGEYGYTF.

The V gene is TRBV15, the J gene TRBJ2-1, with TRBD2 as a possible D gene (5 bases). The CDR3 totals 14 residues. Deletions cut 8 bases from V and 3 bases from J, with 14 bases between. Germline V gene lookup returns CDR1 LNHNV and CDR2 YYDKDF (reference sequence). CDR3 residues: CATADGINYNEQFF. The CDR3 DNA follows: TGTGCCACCGCGGACGGGATTAACTACAATGAGCAGTTCTTC. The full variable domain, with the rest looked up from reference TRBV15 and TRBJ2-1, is DAMVIQNPRYQVTQFGKPVTLSCSQTLNHNVMYWYQQKSSQAPKLLFHYYDKDFNNEADTPDNFQSRRPNTSFCFLDIRSPGLGDTAMYLCATADGINYNEQFFGPGTRLTVL.

The CDR3 bases are TGTGCCAGCAGCGGATGGGTGGATGGCTACACCTTC. This sequence encodes CASSGWVDGYTF. V is TRBV9 and J is TRBJ1-2; unclear D gene. Trimming shortened V by 3 bases and J by 6 bases, and 9 bases separated the two germline ends. Per germline, CDR1 SGDLS and CDR2 YYNGEE. The CDR3 is 12 amino acids.

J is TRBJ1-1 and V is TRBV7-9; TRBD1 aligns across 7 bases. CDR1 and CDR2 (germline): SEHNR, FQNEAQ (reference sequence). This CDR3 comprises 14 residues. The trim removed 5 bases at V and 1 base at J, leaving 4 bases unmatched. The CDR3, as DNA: TGTGCCAGCAGCCTCGGACAGGAGAACACTGAAGCTTTCTTT. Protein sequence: CASSLGQENTEAFF. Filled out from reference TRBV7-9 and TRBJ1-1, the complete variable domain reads DTGVSQNPRHKITKRGQNVTFRCDPISEHNRLYWYRQTLGQGPEFLTYFQNEAQLEKSRLLSDRFSAERPKGSFSTLEIQRTEQGDSAMYLCASSLGQENTEAFFGQGTRLTVV.

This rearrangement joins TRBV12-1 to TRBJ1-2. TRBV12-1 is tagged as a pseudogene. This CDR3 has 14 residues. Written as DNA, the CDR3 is TGTGCCAGCAGCCTAGGGACCGGCGGATATGGCTACACCTTC. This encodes CASSLGTGGYGYTF.

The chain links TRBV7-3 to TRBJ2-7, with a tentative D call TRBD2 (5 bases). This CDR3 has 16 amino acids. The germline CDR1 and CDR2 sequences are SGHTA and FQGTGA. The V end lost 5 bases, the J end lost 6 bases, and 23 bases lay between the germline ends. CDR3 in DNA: TGTGCCAGCAGCCCCCCTGGGGAGCGGCCCCCCGGCGAGCAGTACTTC. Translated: CASSPPGERPPGEQYF.

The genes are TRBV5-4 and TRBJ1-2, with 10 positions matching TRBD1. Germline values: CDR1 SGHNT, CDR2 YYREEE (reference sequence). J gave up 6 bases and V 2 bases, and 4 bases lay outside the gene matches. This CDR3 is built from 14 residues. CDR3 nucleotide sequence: TGTGCCAGCAGCTTTACCGGGACAGGGGATGGCTACACCTTC. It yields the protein CASSFTGTGDGYTF.

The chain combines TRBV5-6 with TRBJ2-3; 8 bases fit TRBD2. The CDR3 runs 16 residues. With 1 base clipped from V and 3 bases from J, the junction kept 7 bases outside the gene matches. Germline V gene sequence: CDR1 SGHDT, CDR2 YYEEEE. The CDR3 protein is CASSLPGTSKTDTQYF. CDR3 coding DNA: TGTGCCAGCAGCTTGCCCGGGACTAGTAAAACAGATACGCAGTATTTT.

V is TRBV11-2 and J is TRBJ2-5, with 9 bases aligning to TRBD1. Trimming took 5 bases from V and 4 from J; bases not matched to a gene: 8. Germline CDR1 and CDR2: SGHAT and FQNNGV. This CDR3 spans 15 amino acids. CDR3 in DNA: TGTGCCAGCAGCCCGGCGACAGGGGGGCGAGAGACCCAGTACTTC. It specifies CASSPATGGRETQYF.

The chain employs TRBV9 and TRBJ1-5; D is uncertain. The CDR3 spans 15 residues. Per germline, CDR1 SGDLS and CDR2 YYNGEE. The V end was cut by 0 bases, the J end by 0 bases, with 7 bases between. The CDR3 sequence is CASSVGQDSNQPQHF. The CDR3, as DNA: TGTGCCAGCAGCGTAGGTCAGGATAGCAATCAGCCCCAGCATTTT.

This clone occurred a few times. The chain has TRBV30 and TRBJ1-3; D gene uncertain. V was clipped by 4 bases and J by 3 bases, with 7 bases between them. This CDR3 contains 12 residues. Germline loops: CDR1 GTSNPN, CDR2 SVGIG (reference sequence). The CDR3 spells CAWTLNGNTIYF. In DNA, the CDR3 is TGTGCCTGGACGCTCAATGGAAACACCATATATTTT.